This entry lists 25 T cell receptor beta chains sequenced from one sample in a study of blood T cell repertoires in COVID-19 (dated by TCRdb to the early 2020s). Libraries were made using the immunoSEQ multiplex PCR assay. TCRdb carries this immuneACCESS record with in-frame sequences only. Its versions omit some clonotypes, under half of them owing to an unresolved V gene in the studies checked, with the rest unexplained. Here the sample has 30,000 to 50,000 clones; around 85% occur a single time. Nearly 10% of the sample is taken by the ten largest. Sample: peripheral blood. The receptor set was obtained from a human donor in a cohort sampled during active COVID-19.

This CDR3 is CASSLMGGEKLFF. The CDR3 DNA follows: TGTGCCAGCAGTTTAATGGGGGGTGAAAAACTGTTTTTT. The rearrangement uses TRBV12-3 or TRBV12-4 and TRBJ1-4, with a possible D match to TRBD1 (5 bases). Trimming removed 2 bases at V and 7 bases at J, with 8 bases between. The CDR3 runs to 13 residues.

The chain joins TRBV29-1 to TRBJ2-1; 7 nucleotides line up with TRBD2. The length of the CDR3 is 16 residues. V shed 7 bases and J 7 bases; nucleotides not matched to a gene: 19. From germline, CDR1 is SQVTM and CDR2 ANQGSEA. In nucleotides, the CDR3 is TGCAGCGCACCAAGATACCTTAGCGGGCGAGGGAATGAGCAGTTCTTC. Translating it yields CSAPRYLSGRGNEQFF.

The genes are TRBV5-4 and TRBJ2-1, with 8 bases identical to TRBD1. Germline assignment: CDR1 SGHNT and CDR2 YYREEE (reference sequence). This CDR3 has 17 amino acids. V shed 7 bases, J shed 4 bases, and the junction held 16 bases outside the gene matches. The DNA for the CDR3 is TGTGCCAGCTCCAATGGACAGGGAGACCCAACTTACAATGAGCAGTTCTTC. Amino acids: CASSNGQGDPTYNEQFF.

J is TRBJ2-3 and V is TRBV9; D possibly corresponds to TRBD1 (5 bases). This CDR3 spans 15 amino acids. V shed 3 bases and J shed 6 bases, with 17 bases lying between them. Germline assignment: CDR1 SGDLS and CDR2 YYNGEE. The CDR3 protein is CASSADRGPPDTQYF. CDR3 DNA sequence: TGTGCCAGCAGCGCAGACAGAGGACCCCCGGATACGCAGTATTTT.

V is TRBV6-5 and J is TRBJ2-1; no reliable D call. The CDR3 is 15 residues long. Trimming removed 8 bases at V and 0 bases at J, with 14 bases between. The germline V gene has CDR1 MNHEY and CDR2 SVGAGI. This chain's CDR3 is CASSWYAASYNEQFF. In DNA form, the CDR3 reads TGTGCCAGCTCCTGGTACGCGGCCTCCTACAATGAGCAGTTCTTC.

The V call is TRBV3-1 (or the pseudogene TRBV3-2), the J call TRBJ1-5; 10 bases map to TRBD1. Germline CDR1 is LGHDT and CDR2 is YNNKEL (reference sequence). The V gene end was trimmed by 1 base and the J gene end by 6 bases; junction bases not matched to a gene: 6. The CDR3 is 16 amino acids. CDR3 residues: CASSQAGTGVGQPQHF. The CDR3 DNA follows: TGTGCCAGCAGCCAAGCCGGGACAGGGGTCGGTCAGCCCCAGCATTTT.

The sample holds a few counts of this clone. The chain links TRBV3-1 (or the pseudogene TRBV3-2) to TRBJ2-7; D might be TRBD2 (5 bases). V shed 1 base and J shed 4 bases, with 11 bases lying between them. The CDR3 spans 14 residues. The germline V gene has CDR1 LGHDT and CDR2 YNNKEL (reference sequence). Written as DNA, the CDR3 is TGTGCCAGCAGCCAAGGGGGAGATGGATACGAGCAGTACTTC. Its translation is CASSQGGDGYEQYF.

This clone was counted once. The rearrangement joins TRBV14 to TRBJ2-2, with D possibly matching TRBD1 (6 bases). Germline V gives CDR1 SGHDN, CDR2 FVKESK. The CDR3 is made up of 14 amino acids. The V end lost 5 bases, the J end lost 5 bases, and 12 bases lay between the germline ends. DNA of the CDR3: TGTGCCAGCAGCTGGCACACAGGGACCGGGGAGCTGTTTTTT. This sequence encodes CASSWHTGTGELFF.

This sequence joins TRBV15 and TRBJ1-1, with 7 bases aligning to TRBD1. Germline V CDR1 and CDR2: LNHNV, YYDKDF (reference sequence). V lost 0 bases, J lost 5 bases, and 3 bases stayed unmatched. CDR3 length equals 14 residues. CDR3 region: CATSREAGGTEAFF. CDR3 sequence (DNA): TGTGCCACCAGCAGAGAGGCAGGGGGTACTGAAGCTTTCTTT. The whole variable domain, remainder taken from reference TRBV15 and TRBJ1-1, is DAMVIQNPRYQVTQFGKPVTLSCSQTLNHNVMYWYQQKSSQAPKLLFHYYDKDFNNEADTPDNFQSRRPNTSFCFLDIRSPGLGDTAMYLCATSREAGGTEAFFGQGTRLTVV.

The chain links TRBV2 to TRBJ1-1, with unresolved D. CDR3 length: 14 amino acids. In germline, CDR1 is SNHLY, CDR2 FYNNEI. V lost 7 bases, J lost 0 bases, and 12 bases lay in between. Here the CDR3 reads CASTLLDLNTEAFF. The CDR3, as DNA: TGTGCCAGCACGCTCTTGGACTTGAACACTGAAGCTTTCTTT.

This clone was picked up one time. The rearrangement joins TRBV30 to TRBJ2-3; a weak D match, TRBD2 (6 bases). The V gene's germline CDR1 is GTSNPN and CDR2 SVGIG (reference sequence). The germline V and J ends were trimmed by 1 base and 0 bases, with 20 bases remaining between them. CDR3 length: 18 amino acids. The DNA for the CDR3 is TGTGCCTGGAGTGAGTGGAAAAAGGGACTTACTAGCACAGATACGCAGTATTTT. It codes for CAWSEWKKGLTSTDTQYF.

The gene calls are TRBV7-3 and TRBJ2-1; 11 nucleotides align to TRBD1. Looked up from germline, CDR1 is SGHTA and CDR2 is FQGTGA. V was pared by 5 bases and J by 7 bases, with 7 bases of the junction left unmatched. This CDR3 has 15 amino acids. The CDR3 loop reads CASSRTGGLRNEQFF. CDR3 coding DNA: TGTGCCAGCAGCCGGACAGGGGGCCTTAGAAATGAGCAGTTCTTC.

CDR3 coding DNA: TGTGCCAGCAGCTTAGCAATGACTAGCGGGGGTTACAATGAGCAGTTCTTC. Protein sequence: CASSLAMTSGGYNEQFF. The genes are TRBV7-9 and TRBJ2-1; 12 nucleotides line up with TRBD2. Germline CDR1 SEHNR, CDR2 FQNEAQ (reference sequence). CDR3 length equals 17 residues. With 0 bases clipped from V and 4 bases from J, the junction kept 4 bases outside the gene matches. Complete variable domain (other parts from reference TRBV7-9 and TRBJ2-1): DTGVSQNPRHKITKRGQNVTFRCDPISEHNRLYWYRQTLGQGPEFLTYFQNEAQLEKSRLLSDRFSAERPKGSFSTLEIQRTEQGDSAMYLCASSLAMTSGGYNEQFFGPGTRLTVL.

The V and J genes are TRBV4-1 and TRBJ2-1, with D maybe TRBD2 (6 bases). Germline values: CDR1 MGHRA, CDR2 YSYEKL. This CDR3 has 14 amino acids. V was trimmed by 3 bases and J by 5 bases, leaving 11 bases between them. The CDR3 DNA reads TGCGCCAGCAGCCAGTTCGGGGGAAACAATGAGCAGTTCTTC. This sequence encodes CASSQFGGNNEQFF.

The chain links TRBV11-2 to TRBJ1-1, with TRBD1 as a possible D gene (5 bases). Trimming removed 1 base at V and 4 bases at J, with 10 bases between. This CDR3 has 14 residues. Per the germline V gene, CDR1 is SGHAT and CDR2 is FQNNGV. The CDR3 DNA reads as TGTGCCAGCAGCTTAGTCGGCGGGACCACTGAAGCTTTCTTT. This gives the protein CASSLVGGTTEAFF.

The chain recombines TRBV21-1 with TRBJ1-4; TRBD1, the table's D call, lacks a check against the DNA. TRBV21-1 is noted as a pseudogene. The CDR3 covers 17 residues. The CDR3 DNA sequence: TGTGCCAGCAGCAAAGTAAACCGGGACAGGGGGAATGAAAAACTGTTTTTT. Amino acid sequence: CASSKVNRDRGNEKLFF.

This chain joins TRBV9 and TRBJ2-7; TRBD2 might be the D (6 bases). The V gene lost 1 base and the J gene lost 7 bases, with 15 bases spanning the gap. CDR3 size: 14 residues. Germline V gives CDR1 SGDLS, CDR2 YYNGEE. CDR3 coding DNA: TGTGCCAGCAGCGTAACTAGCACTTTTGAAGAGCAGTACTTC. It codes for CASSVTSTFEEQYF. The variable domain in full, with the rest retrieved from reference TRBV9 and TRBJ2-7, is DSGVTQTPKHLITATGQRVTLRCSPRSGDLSVYWYQQSLDQGLQFLIQYYNGEERAKGNILERFSAQQFPDLHSELNLSSLELGDSALYFCASSVTSTFEEQYFGPGTRLTVT.

This clone was counted a single time. V is TRBV5-6 and J is TRBJ1-2; 9 bases align to TRBD1. Trimming cost V 5 bases and J 6 bases; bases outside gene matches: 5. The CDR3 covers 13 residues. Germline-derived CDR1 and CDR2 are SGHDT and YYEEEE. The CDR3 DNA is TGTGCCAGCAGTAACAGGGGGCGCGATGGCTACACCTTC. Residues: CASSNRGRDGYTF.

This chain uses TRBV19 with TRBJ2-4, with D unclear. The CDR3 consists of 14 residues. Germline CDR1 reads LNHDA; CDR2 reads SQIVND (reference sequence). V was trimmed by 2 bases and J by 8 bases, leaving 13 bases between them. CDR3 amino acids: CASSITSIMDIQYF. In nucleotides, the CDR3 is TGTGCCAGTAGTATAACCAGTATAATGGACATTCAGTACTTC.

This clone occurred a few times. The chain combines TRBV6-2 or TRBV6-3 with TRBJ2-1; 12 bases align to TRBD2. V lost 2 bases, J lost 6 bases, and 17 bases stayed unmatched. Germline values: CDR1 MNHEY, CDR2 SVGEGT. The CDR3 has 20 residues. The CDR3 nucleotides are TGTGCCAGCAGTTACGGGTGGGCTAGCGGGAGGGCCAGAGAACTCAATGAGCAGTTCTTC. This codes for CASSYGWASGRARELNEQFF.

The chain couples TRBV4-3 to TRBJ2-7; TRBD2 is a possible D gene (6 bases). The CDR3 has 15 amino acids. Germline assignment: CDR1 LGHNA and CDR2 YSLEER. V was cut by 0 bases and J by 2 bases, with 11 bases left in between. The CDR3 sequence: CASSQDWRGTYEQYF. DNA of the CDR3: TGCGCCAGCAGCCAAGATTGGCGGGGAACCTACGAGCAGTACTTC.

V usage is TRBV6-2 or TRBV6-3 and J usage is TRBJ2-1; 11 positions agree with TRBD2. Trimming cost V 5 bases and J 3 bases; bases outside gene matches: 6. This CDR3 is built from 16 residues. Germline V gene sequence: CDR1 MNHEY, CDR2 SVGEGT. Here the CDR3 DNA reads TGTGCCAGCAGTCCCCTTAGCGGGAGGGTCTACAATGAGCAGTTCTTC. Its translation is CASSPLSGRVYNEQFF.

This chain uses TRBV20-1 with TRBJ1-2, with TRBD1 as a possible D gene (5 bases). Germline V CDR1 and CDR2: DFQATT, SNEGSKA (reference sequence). Trimming left V 3 bases short and J 4 bases short, with 18 bases between. This CDR3 contains 15 residues. CDR3 coding DNA: TGCAGTGCTAGTCCCTCGGCCCAGGGCCCCTATGGCTACACCTTC. Its protein product is CSASPSAQGPYGYTF.

The chain carries TRBV10-3 and TRBJ1-2; D not resolved. V dropped 8 bases and J dropped 5 bases, with 12 bases sitting between them. This CDR3 region has 12 residues. The germline CDR1 and CDR2 sequences are ENHRY and SYGVKD. CDR3 amino acids: CAIGPGVYGYTF. The CDR3 DNA reads as TGTGCCATCGGCCCCGGGGTTTATGGCTACACCTTC.

The chain combines TRBV19 with TRBJ1-4; a possible D gene is TRBD1 (6 bases). CDR3 size: 15 residues. The germline V and J ends were trimmed by 4 bases and 4 bases, with 13 bases remaining between them. Germline V gene data show CDR1 as LNHDA and CDR2 as SQIVND (reference sequence). The CDR3, as DNA: TGTGCCAGTAGTACGACAGGTGGGGGTAATGAAAAACTGTTTTTT. Translated, it gives CASSTTGGGNEKLFF.